The T cell receptor (beta chain) described here comes from a study of cytomegalovirus exposure and HLA in healthy donors. Whole-study context: An analysis done earlier identified around 100 million unique TCR beta sequences from approximately 180 million T cells.

V shed 4 bases and J shed 0 bases, with 10 bases lying between them. The CDR3 has 15 residues. CDR1 is SGHRS and CDR2 is YFSETQ in the germline V gene. Broader study findings: Accurate predictions that matched the HLA-A and HLA-B alleles of most subjects were reportedly made from TCR beta sequences. In an earlier analysis, about 87% or about 30%: the productive usage of most TCR beta V segments.

PCR used 60 Vbeta primers and 13 Jbeta primers. Assay: immunoSEQ multiplex PCR; the TCRdb copy retains only in-frame clones and omits some. The top ten hold approximately 2% of the sample, which has approximately 100,000 clones, about 79% seen once. Concerning this clone itself: Its antigen is still unknown.

V gene TRBV5-1 combines with J gene TRBJ1-4; possibly TRBD1 for D (5 bases). What was sequenced was PBMCs. The clonotype originates from a human donor in good health. CDR3 sequence reads: CASSPGHATNEKLFF. CDR3 sequence (DNA): TGCGCCAGCAGCCCCGGACATGCAACTAATGAAAAACTGTTTTTT. Full variable domain (rest looked up from reference TRBV5-1 and TRBJ1-4): KAGVTQTPRYLIKTRGQQVTLSCSPISGHRSVSWYQQTPGQGLQFLFEYFSETQRNKGNFPGRFSGRQFSNSRSEMNVSTLELGDSALYLCASSPGHATNEKLFFGSGTQLSVL.